These 27 T cell receptor beta chains came from one sample sequenced in a study of CD8 T cells in Susac syndrome (dated by TCRdb to 2018 to 2020). Libraries were built with the immunoSEQ multiplex PCR assay. RNA was extracted using the RNeasy kit, and 0.5 to 1 microgram was reverse transcribed with random hexamers. The raw public reads went through TCRdb reprocessing: fastp at Q25, MiXCR clone calling, in-frame beta chains kept. Entries are consolidated by CDR3 protein sequence, retaining the most common genes and DNA. This sample lists some 180,000 distinct CDR3 sequences; about 91% were detected once. About 0.1% of the sample goes to the ten largest clones. The sequenced sample consisted of CD4+ T cells from PBMCs. The source of these receptors is a human donor with Susac syndrome.

V gene TRBV29-1 combines with J gene TRBJ2-5, with D tentatively TRBD2 (5 bases). CDR1 is SQVTM and CDR2 is ANQGSEA in the germline V gene. The CDR3 extends over 14 amino acids. V was clipped by 2 bases and J by 6 bases, with 16 bases between them. CDR3 region: CSVENWLASQTQYF. Here the CDR3 DNA reads TGCAGCGTTGAAAACTGGTTAGCGTCCCAGACCCAGTACTTC.

Notes on this clonotype: At one boundary the junction diverges from the germline segment, which might be a read error. The V gene is TRBV6-1, the J gene TRBJ2-7; 7 bases agree with TRBD1. CDR3 length equals 12 residues. Per germline, CDR1 MNHNS and CDR2 SASEGT. CDR3 DNA: TGTGCCAGCAGTGAATCGACAGGGATTAACGCCTTC. It yields the protein CASSESTGINAF.

The chain combines TRBV11-2 with TRBJ2-3; D unresolved. The CDR3 contains 11 residues. Trimming removed 3 bases at V and 7 bases at J, with 5 bases between. Germline V lookup: CDR1 SGHAT, CDR2 FQNNGV. CDR3 bases: TGTGCCAGCAGCTTGGGTAATACGCAGTATTTT. This codes for CASSLGNTQYF.

This chain connects TRBV5-1 to TRBJ2-3; D is unresolved. V was pared by 0 bases and J by 5 bases, with 10 bases between. The CDR3 spans 14 residues. The germline gives CDR1 SGHRS, CDR2 YFSETQ. CDR3 nucleotide sequence: TGCGCCAGCAGCTTGGAAGCCGGATTAGATACGCAGTATTTT. Encoded protein: CASSLEAGLDTQYF.

The chain joins TRBV18 to TRBJ2-3, with 9 bases matching TRBD2. Germline CDR1 and CDR2: KGHSH and LQKENI. Losses at the gene ends were 6 bases for V and 4 bases for J; bases not matched to a gene: 5. The CDR3 is 14 residues long. For the CDR3, the DNA is TGTGCCAGCTCTCGACTAGCGGTCCCAGATACGCAGTATTTT. Protein sequence: CASSRLAVPDTQYF.

The chain couples TRBV6-1 to TRBJ2-5; 8 nucleotides align to TRBD1. V dropped 5 bases and J dropped 3; count of bases not matched to a gene: 2. The CDR3 length is 13 residues. Germline lookup yields CDR1 MNHNS and CDR2 SASEGT. The CDR3 loop reads CASSTTGEETQYF. The CDR3 DNA is TGTGCCAGCAGTACGACAGGGGAAGAGACCCAGTACTTC.

This rearrangement joins TRBV5-4 to TRBJ2-4; 12 positions match TRBD2. The trim removed 4 bases at V and 4 bases at J, leaving 3 bases unmatched. CDR1 is SGHNT, CDR2 YYREEE, per germline (reference sequence). This CDR3 contains 15 residues. The CDR3: CASSAGLAGKNIQYF. The CDR3 DNA reads as TGTGCCAGCAGCGCCGGACTAGCGGGGAAAAACATTCAGTACTTC.

The J gene is TRBJ2-6, the V gene TRBV27; D is ambiguous. The CDR3 is 14 residues long. The germline V gene has CDR1 MNHEY and CDR2 SMNVEV (reference sequence). Between the trimmed V and J ends, which lost 3 bases and 1 base, there was a span of 4 bases. The CDR3 loop is CASSLGSGANVLTF. As DNA, the CDR3 is TGTGCCAGCAGTTTGGGGTCTGGGGCCAACGTCCTGACTTTC. The full variable domain, with the rest looked up from reference TRBV27 and TRBJ2-6, is EAQVTQNPRYLITVTGKKLTVTCSQNMNHEYMSWYRQDPGLGLRQIYYSMNVEVTDKGDVPEGYKVSRKEKRNFPLILESPSPNQTSLYFCASSLGSGANVLTFGAGSRLTVL.

The chain carries TRBV12-3 or TRBV12-4 and TRBJ1-2; D is uncertain. The CDR3 totals 12 residues. The V end lost 6 bases, the J end lost 6 bases, and 11 bases lay between the germline ends. Written as DNA, the CDR3 is TGTGCCAGCAGCCTCATAGAGAATGGCTACACCTTC. Its protein product is CASSLIENGYTF.

This clonotype appeared a few times. The chain is built from TRBV18 and TRBJ1-1; no definite D call. CDR1 KGHSH and CDR2 LQKENI come from the germline V gene. The CDR3 totals 15 residues. The ends were cut back, 0 bases at V and 10 bases at J, with 18 bases in the middle. For the CDR3, the DNA is TGTGCCAGCTCACCACCGAGCCAAAATTTCCGAGGAGCTTTCTTT. Its translation: CASSPPSQNFRGAFF.

The rearrangement links TRBV6-5 to TRBJ1-1; D call uncertain. V lost 6 bases and J 0 bases, leaving 11 bases between the germline ends. This CDR3 has 14 residues. Germline CDR1 and CDR2: MNHEY and SVGAGI. CDR3 nucleotides: TGTGCCAGCAGCTCGCCGGGGTTGAACACTGAAGCTTTCTTT. Translating gives CASSSPGLNTEAFF.

Comments on this clonotype: One end of the junction does not line up with germline, which may come from a read error. The rearrangement links TRBV12-3 or TRBV12-4 to TRBJ2-2; either TRBD1 or TRBD2 may supply D (6 bases each). CDR3 length: 15 amino acids. The CDR3 region is CASTPLWRDTRELFF. CDR3 nucleotide sequence: TGTGCCAGCACCCCGCTATGGAGGGACACCAGGGAGCTGTTTTTT.

The J gene is TRBJ1-2, the V gene TRBV12-3 or TRBV12-4; TRBD1 might be the D (5 bases). This CDR3 has 13 amino acids. Trimming cost V 6 bases and J 7 bases, with 15 bases left between them. The CDR3 DNA is TGTGCCAGCAGGTCTCCGGGACGGGGTGGCTACACCTTC. Protein: CASRSPGRGGYTF.

This chain joins TRBV9 and TRBJ2-1, with 11 bases aligning to TRBD2. V was pared by 4 bases and J by 5 bases, with 8 bases of the junction left unmatched. This CDR3 has 16 amino acids. The germline V gene encodes CDR1 SGDLS and CDR2 YYNGEE. DNA of the CDR3: TGTGCCAGCAGCAGGGGGGGACTAGCGGTTAACAATGAGCAGTTCTTC. Translation gives CASSRGGLAVNNEQFF.

The rearrangement links TRBV13 to TRBJ2-7, with 7 bases that match TRBD2. With V trimmed by 5 bases and J by 1 base, 5 bases remained unmatched. CDR1 and CDR2 from the germline V gene are PRHDT and FYEKMQ (reference sequence). The CDR3 covers 14 residues. The CDR3 spells CASSLGLGSYEQYF. CDR3 bases: TGTGCCAGCAGCCTCGGACTAGGGTCCTACGAGCAGTACTTC.

The V call is TRBV3-1, the J call TRBJ1-2; D not certain. Per germline, CDR1 LGHDT and CDR2 YNNKEL (reference sequence). The CDR3 spans 14 residues. Trimming shortened V by 4 bases and J by 4 bases, and 13 bases separated the two germline ends. The DNA of the CDR3 is TGTGCCAGCAGCCGAAGCCCTTCCGGCTATGGCTACACCTTC. Translated, it gives CASSRSPSGYGYTF.

The sample holds a few counts of this clonotype. The chain carries TRBV3-1 and TRBJ1-1; no clear D gene. CDR3 length: 14 amino acids. V gave up 0 bases and J gave up 2 bases, with 7 bases separating them. CDR1 is LGHDT and CDR2 is YNNKEL in the germline V gene (reference sequence). The DNA for the CDR3 is TGTGCCAGCAGCCAAGATAGGGCAAACACTGAAGCTTTCTTT. Encoded protein: CASSQDRANTEAFF.

The chain recombines TRBV28 with TRBJ2-7, with D unclear. The CDR3 is made up of 15 amino acids. The germline V gene encodes CDR1 MDHEN and CDR2 SYDVKM. Trimming pared 7 bases from V and 2 bases from J, leaving 18 bases between. CDR3 coding DNA: TGTGCCAGCACCCCCGGCGAGGTTCGGACCTACGAGCAGTACTTC. Protein sequence: CASTPGEVRTYEQYF.

The V gene is TRBV24-1, the J gene TRBJ2-7; 9 nucleotides match TRBD1. The V gene's germline CDR1 is KGHDR and CDR2 SFDVKD. The V gene end was trimmed by 9 bases and the J gene end by 0 bases; junction bases not matched to a gene: 11. This CDR3 is 16 amino acids long. DNA of the CDR3: TGTGCCACCTTGGAGGGTGAGACAGGGGGCTCCTACGAGCAGTACTTC. Its protein is CATLEGETGGSYEQYF.

As for this clonotype: One end of the junction is discordant with germline, which a read error may explain. This rearrangement joins TRBV7-7 to TRBJ2-5, with D possibly matching TRBD1 (6 bases). The germline V gene encodes CDR1 SSHAT and CDR2 FNYEAQ (reference sequence). The CDR3 is 15 residues long. The CDR3 protein is CASSLGGSPFETQYF. The CDR3 nucleotides are TGTGCTAGCAGCTTAGGGGGAAGTCCGTTTGAGACCCAGTACTTC.

The rearrangement uses TRBV28 and TRBJ1-2, with D unresolved. The V end was cut by 2 bases, the J end by 7 bases, with 20 bases between. Per the germline V gene, CDR1 is MDHEN and CDR2 is SYDVKM. This CDR3 has 16 residues. The DNA for the CDR3 is TGTGCCAGCAGTTTAAGTACATTAGTTACGAGATCTGGCTACACCTTC. Translated: CASSLSTLVTRSGYTF.

The chain has TRBV29-1 and TRBJ2-1; D gene uncertain. Trimming took 5 bases from V and 4 from J, leaving 9 bases between them. Germline V gene sequence: CDR1 SQVTM, CDR2 ANQGSEA. This CDR3 has 12 amino acids. The CDR3 here is CSVRLGYNEQFF. As DNA, the CDR3 is TGCAGCGTTCGACTTGGTTACAATGAGCAGTTCTTC.

The CDR3 is CASSRGQISYEQYF. The CDR3 DNA follows: TGCGCCAGCAGCCGAGGACAGATCTCCTACGAGCAGTACTTC. The V gene is TRBV5-1, the J gene TRBJ2-7; a possible D gene is TRBD1 (6 bases). Germline CDR1 reads SGHRS; CDR2 reads YFSETQ. The CDR3 has 14 residues. Trimming took 4 bases from V and 0 from J, leaving 11 bases between them. Variable domain in full (rest from reference TRBV5-1 and TRBJ2-7): KAGVTQTPRYLIKTRGQQVTLSCSPISGHRSVSWYQQTPGQGLQFLFEYFSETQRNKGNFPGRFSGRQFSNSRSEMNVSTLELGDSALYLCASSRGQISYEQYFGPGTRLTVT.

The V call is TRBV20-1, the J call TRBJ2-7; 11 bases match TRBD2. J gave up 6 bases and V 4 bases, and 11 bases lay outside the gene matches. The CDR3 is 15 residues long. Per germline, CDR1 DFQATT and CDR2 SNEGSKA (reference sequence). The CDR3 DNA sequence: TGCAGTGCTACCCGGGATAGCGGGAGGGCGAGCGAGCAGTACTTC. As protein: CSATRDSGRASEQYF.

The chain carries TRBV7-9 and TRBJ1-1; D is uncertain. V dropped 1 base and J dropped 3 bases, with 3 bases sitting between them. The length of the CDR3 is 12 residues. Germline V gene data show CDR1 as SEHNR and CDR2 as FQNEAQ (reference sequence). CDR3 protein: CASSLEDTEAFF. CDR3 DNA: TGTGCCAGCAGCTTAGAGGACACTGAAGCTTTCTTT. Filled out from reference TRBV7-9 and TRBJ1-1, the complete variable domain reads DTGVSQNPRHKITKRGQNVTFRCDPISEHNRLYWYRQTLGQGPEFLTYFQNEAQLEKSRLLSDRFSAERPKGSFSTLEIQRTEQGDSAMYLCASSLEDTEAFFGQGTRLTVV.

CDR3 DNA: TGTGCCAGCTCACCACGTGCAGAGAACACCGGGGAGCTGTTTTTT. Amino acids: CASSPRAENTGELFF. The chain is built from TRBV18 and TRBJ2-2; D unresolved. V was trimmed by 1 base and J by 1 base, leaving 7 bases between them. Germline assignment: CDR1 KGHSH and CDR2 LQKENI. This CDR3 comprises 15 residues.

The V gene is TRBV11-2, the J gene TRBJ2-7, with 12 bases lining up with TRBD2. Germline CDR1 and CDR2: SGHAT and FQNNGV. The CDR3 length is 16 residues. V lost 4 bases, J lost 7 bases, and 11 bases stayed unmatched. CDR3 in amino acids: CASSSQGLAGGEEQYF. The CDR3 DNA is TGTGCCAGCAGCTCCCAGGGGCTAGCGGGAGGGGAAGAGCAGTACTTC.